One and the same sample provided the 10 T cell receptor beta chains below, sequenced in a study of cytomegalovirus exposure and HLA in healthy donors. Researchers ran the PCR with 60 Vbeta and 13 Jbeta primers. TCRdb's table, derived via immunoSEQ multiplex PCR, lists solely in-frame clones and lacks some. The repertoire consists of about 77,000 clones, with about four fifths occurring once and the leading ten covering under 4%. The sequenced sample was PBMCs. All receptors derive from a man in his forties in good health and CMV-seronegative.

A single count supports this clone. The gene calls are TRBV7-3 and TRBJ2-5; TRBD2 is a possible D gene (7 bases). The CDR3 has 15 residues. V was shortened by 5 bases and J by 3 bases, with 16 bases between the two germline ends. Germline CDR1 reads SGHTA; CDR2 reads FQGTGA. CDR3 sequence: CASSPLGGLEETQYF. The CDR3 coding sequence is TGTGCCAGCAGCCCGTTGGGGGGGCTAGAAGAGACCCAGTACTTC.

The chain recombines TRBV6-6 with TRBJ1-5, with unresolved D. The germline V and J ends were trimmed by 0 bases and 7 bases, with 7 bases remaining between them. CDR3 length: 13 residues. The V gene's germline CDR1 is MNHNY and CDR2 SVGAGI (reference sequence). The CDR3 DNA follows: TGTGCCAGCAGTTACTCGGGCCGACAGCCCCAGCATTTT. Amino acid sequence: CASSYSGRQPQHF.

This chain joins TRBV5-1 and TRBJ1-4; no definite D call. Trimming took off 0 bases at V and 5 bases at J, with 11 bases between the two ends. Germline V gene sequence: CDR1 SGHRS, CDR2 YFSETQ. This CDR3 contains 15 residues. CDR3 sequence (DNA): TGCGCCAGCAGCTTGGACGAGGGCGGGAATGAAAAACTGTTTTTT. Translation: CASSLDEGGNEKLFF.

This sequence joins TRBV5-1 and TRBJ2-2, with 12 bases matching TRBD2. There are 18 residues in the CDR3. The ends lost 3 bases at V and 2 bases at J; junction bases unmatched: 8. Germline V lookup: CDR1 SGHRS, CDR2 YFSETQ. The CDR3 bases are TGCGCCAGCAGCTCCTTTTCACTAGCGGGGGGCAACACCGGGGAGCTGTTTTTT. Protein: CASSSFSLAGGNTGELFF. Variable domain in full (rest from reference TRBV5-1 and TRBJ2-2): KAGVTQTPRYLIKTRGQQVTLSCSPISGHRSVSWYQQTPGQGLQFLFEYFSETQRNKGNFPGRFSGRQFSNSRSEMNVSTLELGDSALYLCASSSFSLAGGNTGELFFGEGSRLTVL.

This chain connects TRBV29-1 to TRBJ1-4; a weak D match, TRBD1 (6 bases). This CDR3 contains 13 residues. CDR1 is SQVTM, CDR2 ANQGSEA, per germline. Trimming left V 4 bases short and J 8 bases short, with 14 bases between. CDR3: CSVAMLGGEKLFF. CDR3 nucleotide sequence: TGCAGCGTTGCCATGTTAGGGGGAGAAAAACTGTTTTTT. Full variable domain (missing parts from reference TRBV29-1 and TRBJ1-4): SAVISQKPSRDICQRGTSLTIQCQVDSQVTMMFWYRQQPGQSLTLIATANQGSEATYESGFVIDKFPISRPNLTFSTLTVSNMSPEDSSIYLCSVAMLGGEKLFFGSGTQLSVL.

The rearrangement uses TRBV9 and TRBJ2-5; no definite D call. The V end was cut by 0 bases, the J end by 5 bases, with 17 bases between. CDR1 is SGDLS, CDR2 YYNGEE, per germline. The CDR3 length is 16 residues. Written as DNA, the CDR3 is TGTGCCAGCAGCGTAGCCGGTCGTAACCTCCTGGAGACCCAGTACTTC. The encoded protein is CASSVAGRNLLETQYF.

The V gene is TRBV30, the J gene TRBJ2-7, with TRBD1 matching over 10 bases. V gave up 3 bases and J gave up 6 bases; unmatched junction bases: 8. The CDR3 loop spans 14 amino acids. The germline V gene has CDR1 GTSNPN and CDR2 SVGIG (reference sequence). Here the CDR3 DNA reads TGTGCCTGGAGCCCGGGACAGGGGAGTTCCGAGCAGTACTTC. Protein sequence: CAWSPGQGSSEQYF. Based on the CDR3 plus reference TRBV30 and TRBJ2-7, the full variable domain is SQTIHQWPATLVQPVGSPLSLECTVEGTSNPNLYWYRQAAGRGLQLLFYSVGIGQISSEVPQNLSASRPQDRQFILSSKKLLLSDSGFYLCAWSPGQGSSEQYFGPGTRLTVT.

The chain employs TRBV13 and TRBJ2-6; D might be TRBD1 (7 bases). This CDR3 has 16 amino acids. Between the trimmed V and J ends, which lost 3 bases and 4 bases, there was a span of 13 bases. The germline CDR1 and CDR2 sequences are PRHDT and FYEKMQ (reference sequence). Here the CDR3 reads CASSFDRAGGANVLTF. CDR3 nucleotide sequence: TGTGCCAGCAGCTTTGACAGGGCGGGAGGGGCCAACGTCCTGACTTTC. Looking up the rest from reference TRBV13 and TRBJ2-6 gives the full variable domain: AAGVIQSPRHLIKEKRETATLKCYPIPRHDTVYWYQQGPGQDPQFLISFYEKMQSDKGSIPDRFSAQQFSDYHSELNMSSLELGDSALYFCASSFDRAGGANVLTFGAGSRLTVL.

This clone was counted a single time. The chain recombines TRBV6-5 with TRBJ2-7; 7 bases agree with TRBD1. V lost 2 bases, J lost 1 base, and 2 bases stayed unmatched. This CDR3 spans 14 amino acids. Germline V CDR1 and CDR2: MNHEY, SVGAGI. DNA of the CDR3: TGTGCCAGCAGTTACGGGGGACAGTCCTACGAGCAGTACTTC. This encodes CASSYGGQSYEQYF.

The chain couples TRBV5-1 to TRBJ2-5; 7 nucleotides match TRBD1. CDR3 length equals 14 residues. With V trimmed by 3 bases and J by 4 bases, 6 bases remained unmatched. Per germline, CDR1 SGHRS and CDR2 YFSETQ. In DNA, the CDR3 is TGCGCCAGCAGCTCCCTGACAGGGTCAGAGACCCAGTACTTC. Protein: CASSSLTGSETQYF.